Following are 26 T cell receptor beta chains from one sample sequenced in a study of Ad26.COV2.S vaccination and SARS-CoV-2 variants. Assay used: immunoSEQ multiplex PCR; TCRdb lists only in-frame clones, some missing. Of around 45,000 clones in the sample, 83% were seen once. Material: peripheral blood, obtained after recovery from COVID-19. The source is a human donor who had recovered from COVID-19.

The CDR3 region has the DNA TGTGCCAGCAGCCCCGCCTCAGGGTTCCAAGAGACCCAGTACTTC. This gives the protein CASSPASGFQETQYF. The chain uses TRBV11-1 and TRBJ2-5; tentative D call: TRBD1 (5 bases). Germline lookup yields CDR1 SGHAT and CDR2 FQDESV (reference sequence). The ends were cut back, 5 bases at V and 1 base at J, with 14 bases in the middle. This CDR3 is 15 amino acids long.

This rearrangement joins TRBV3-1 (or the pseudogene TRBV3-2) to TRBJ1-6; D gene ambiguous. The CDR3 extends over 14 amino acids. CDR1 is LGHDT, CDR2 YNNKEL, per germline (reference sequence). Trimming removed 6 bases from V and 10 bases from J, with 16 bases in between. The CDR3: CASSAGGSQSPLHF. The CDR3 nucleotides read TGTGCCAGCAGTGCGGGAGGCAGTCAATCACCCCTCCACTTT.

This clone was picked up many times. The J gene is TRBJ2-2, the V gene TRBV24-1, with no clear D. Germline V gene lookup returns CDR1 KGHDR and CDR2 SFDVKD. This CDR3 comprises 14 residues. Trimming shortened V by 4 bases and J by 1 base, and 6 bases separated the two germline ends. In nucleotides, the CDR3 is TGTGCCACCAGTGAGATGGGGAACACCGGGGAGCTGTTTTTT. Protein product: CATSEMGNTGELFF.

The rearrangement links TRBV19 to TRBJ1-1; 7 bases align to TRBD1. With V trimmed by 7 bases and J by 5 bases, 13 bases remained unmatched. The germline CDR1 and CDR2 sequences are LNHDA and SQIVND (reference sequence). This CDR3 contains 15 residues. CDR3 amino acids: CASTLAGGTGTEAFF. The CDR3 nucleotides are TGTGCCAGTACCCTGGCAGGGGGGACTGGAACTGAAGCTTTCTTT.

DNA for the CDR3: TGTGCCAGCAGCTCGGGACAGGGTTCGCAAGAGACCCAGTACTTC. Translated: CASSSGQGSQETQYF. The chain carries TRBV11-2 and TRBJ2-5, with TRBD1 matching over 9 bases. Per the germline V gene, CDR1 is SGHAT and CDR2 is FQNNGV. CDR3 length: 15 amino acids. The ends lost 4 bases at V and 2 bases at J; junction bases unmatched: 5.

V usage is TRBV30 and J usage is TRBJ1-5, with 10 bases aligning to TRBD1. The junction had 2 bases not matched to a gene; V was cut back by 5 bases and J by 1 base. The CDR3 runs 14 residues. Germline V gives CDR1 GTSNPN, CDR2 SVGIG (reference sequence). CDR3 loop: CAWRTGGSNQPQHF. The CDR3 coding sequence is TGTGCCTGGCGGACAGGGGGGAGCAATCAGCCCCAGCATTTT. Supplemented by reference TRBV30 and TRBJ1-5, the full variable domain reads SQTIHQWPATLVQPVGSPLSLECTVEGTSNPNLYWYRQAAGRGLQLLFYSVGIGQISSEVPQNLSASRPQDRQFILSSKKLLLSDSGFYLCAWRTGGSNQPQHFGDGTRLSIL.

This clone came up once. The chain links TRBV7-9 to TRBJ1-2; D not resolved. Trimming cost V 5 bases and J 5 bases, with 18 bases left between them. Per the germline V gene, CDR1 is SEHNR and CDR2 is FQNEAQ (reference sequence). The CDR3 covers 15 residues. The DNA for the CDR3 is TGTGCCAGCAGCCCCACTTCCGGGCCCCGGTATGGCTACACCTTC. Translating gives CASSPTSGPRYGYTF.

The V call is TRBV10-3, the J call TRBJ2-7; TRBD2 matches 9 bases. The CDR3 spans 15 residues. Germline-derived CDR1 and CDR2 are ENHRY and SYGVKD. The ends lost 6 bases at V and 2 bases at J; junction bases unmatched: 8. The CDR3 bases are TGTGCCATCAGGGGGAGCGGGAGGCTGCCCTACGAGCAGTACTTC. This codes for CAIRGSGRLPYEQYF.

The V and J genes are TRBV11-2 and TRBJ2-3; no clear D. The CDR3 is 11 residues long. V dropped 3 bases and J dropped 6 bases, with 4 bases sitting between them. Germline CDR1 reads SGHAT; CDR2 reads FQNNGV. In DNA, the CDR3 is TGTGCCAGCAGCTTGAGGGATACGCAGTATTTT. Translated, it gives CASSLRDTQYF.

This chain connects TRBV2 to TRBJ1-2, with D unresolved. The ends were cut back, 6 bases at V and 8 bases at J, with 10 bases in the middle. The CDR3 runs to 11 residues. Germline loops: CDR1 SNHLY, CDR2 FYNNEI. CDR3 DNA: TGTGCCAGCAGCGTAGACAAGGGCTACACCTTC. Its protein is CASSVDKGYTF.

This chain links TRBV3-1 (or the pseudogene TRBV3-2) with TRBJ2-1; D remains unclear. Germline loops: CDR1 LGHDT, CDR2 YNNKEL (reference sequence). Trimming removed 3 bases at V and 7 bases at J, with 19 bases between. CDR3 length: 16 residues. The CDR3 nucleotides are TGTGCCAGCAGCCACCTTACCCAAGTGGGGAATAATGAGCAGTTCTTC. Translating it yields CASSHLTQVGNNEQFF.

This clone was observed a few times. The gene calls are TRBV7-7 and TRBJ2-2, with a tentative D call TRBD2 (5 bases). The germline gives CDR1 SSHAT, CDR2 FNYEAQ (reference sequence). This CDR3 is built from 15 residues. V gave up 5 bases and J gave up 1 base, with 11 bases separating them. CDR3 sequence: CASSEGIQNTGELFF. In DNA form, the CDR3 reads TGTGCCAGCAGCGAGGGTATCCAGAACACCGGGGAGCTGTTTTTT.

The chain uses TRBV10-1 and TRBJ1-2; 10 nucleotides line up with TRBD1. J lost 6 bases, V lost 4 bases, and 2 bases had no gene match. The germline CDR1 and CDR2 sequences are WNHNN and SYGVQD (reference sequence). The CDR3 extends over 13 amino acids. The DNA for the CDR3 is TGCGCCAGCAGTGCGGGACAGGGGAATGGCTACACCTTC. Amino acid sequence: CASSAGQGNGYTF.

The chain recombines TRBV14 with TRBJ1-6; no definite D call. Trimming stripped 5 bases from V and 9 bases from J, with 11 bases between. CDR1 is SGHDN and CDR2 is FVKESK in the germline V gene. This CDR3 contains 13 residues. The CDR3 loop reads CASSITEVSPLHF. CDR3 nucleotide sequence: TGTGCCAGCAGCATAACAGAGGTTTCACCCCTCCACTTT.

The chain recombines TRBV5-1 with TRBJ1-4; TRBD1 aligns across 7 bases. Looked up from germline, CDR1 is SGHRS and CDR2 is YFSETQ. The CDR3 loop spans 15 amino acids. With V trimmed by 3 bases and J by 5 bases, 7 bases remained unmatched. CDR3 nucleotide sequence: TGCGCCAGCAGCTCCAACAGGGGTTGGAATGAAAAACTGTTTTTT. Translated, it gives CASSSNRGWNEKLFF.

The chain is built from TRBV27 and TRBJ1-5; D ambiguous. CDR3 length equals 12 residues. Per germline, CDR1 MNHEY and CDR2 SMNVEV (reference sequence). V was clipped by 7 bases and J by 6 bases, with 10 bases between them. The DNA for the CDR3 is TGTGCCAGCAATTTGATGGGTCAGCCCCAGCATTTT. Translating gives CASNLMGQPQHF.

The chain recombines TRBV7-3 with TRBJ1-4; tentatively, D is TRBD1 (6 bases). Trimming took off 5 bases at V and 6 bases at J, with 16 bases between the two ends. Germline CDR1 and CDR2: SGHTA and FQGTGA. The CDR3 is 15 residues long. The CDR3 DNA is TGTGCCAGCAGCCATCATGGGGGGGCGGATGAAAAACTGTTTTTT. It translates to CASSHHGGADEKLFF.

The chain is built from TRBV27 and TRBJ2-3; unclear D gene. CDR3 length equals 14 residues. The V gene's germline CDR1 is MNHEY and CDR2 SMNVEV (reference sequence). Trimming left V 3 bases short and J 0 bases short, with 7 bases between. As DNA, the CDR3 is TGTGCCAGCAGTTTTCGGAGTAGCACAGATACGCAGTATTTT. Protein: CASSFRSSTDTQYF.

The CDR3 bases are TGTGCCAGCAGCTTAGATCTGGAAAACACCATATATTTT. Amino acids: CASSLDLENTIYF. This chain links TRBV7-2 with TRBJ1-3, with D uncertain. V was pared by 1 base and J by 6 bases, with 7 bases between. CDR1 and CDR2 from the germline V gene are SGHTA and FQGNSA. There are 13 residues in the CDR3.

The CDR3 is CASSRHVGVRNTGELFF. The CDR3 DNA reads TGTGCCAGCAGCCGACACGTGGGGGTTAGGAACACCGGGGAGCTGTTTTTT. The genes are TRBV14 and TRBJ2-2, with D perhaps matching TRBD1 or TRBD2 (5 bases each). Trimming cost V 4 bases and J 1 base, with 16 bases left between them. CDR3 length: 17 amino acids. The V gene's germline CDR1 is SGHDN and CDR2 FVKESK.

V is TRBV7-9 and J is TRBJ2-3, with 11 positions matching TRBD2. CDR1 SEHNR and CDR2 FQNEAQ come from the germline V gene (reference sequence). The CDR3 extends over 18 amino acids. Unmatched junction bases numbered 10, after V lost 5 bases and J lost 0 bases. In DNA form, the CDR3 reads TGTGCCAGCAGCAAACTAGCGGGAGAGCGCTCGAGCACAGATACGCAGTATTTT. This codes for CASSKLAGERSSTDTQYF.

This clone was found once. The chain employs TRBV10-2 and TRBJ1-1, with D maybe TRBD1 (5 bases). Germline loops: CDR1 WSHSY, CDR2 SAAADI. The CDR3 loop spans 15 amino acids. Trimming removed 9 bases at V and 4 bases at J, with 21 bases between. The chain's CDR3 is CASGAGITGGTEAFF. CDR3 nucleotide sequence: TGCGCCAGTGGGGCAGGGATCACCGGAGGCACTGAAGCTTTCTTT.

This sequence joins TRBV7-9 and TRBJ2-3, with 7 nucleotides matching TRBD1. The CDR3 sequence is 14 residues long. From germline, CDR1 is SEHNR and CDR2 FQNEAQ (reference sequence). With 5 bases clipped from V and 0 bases from J, the junction kept 2 bases outside the gene matches. The CDR3 region has the DNA TGTGCCAGCAGCCTGACAGGGAGCACAGATACGCAGTATTTT. Translating it yields CASSLTGSTDTQYF.

The chain couples TRBV3-1 (or the pseudogene TRBV3-2) to TRBJ1-2; D ambiguous. The CDR3 is 16 amino acids. Germline CDR1 reads LGHDT; CDR2 reads YNNKEL (reference sequence). Trimming took off 2 bases at V and 4 bases at J, with 17 bases between the two ends. CDR3 bases: TGTGCCAGCAGCCAAAGAGGCACACGACCGTTCTATGGCTACACCTTC. Its translation: CASSQRGTRPFYGYTF.

The chain couples TRBV4-1 to TRBJ1-1, with a weak D call TRBD1 (5 bases). Trimming cost V 3 bases and J 1 base, with 12 bases left between them. Germline values: CDR1 MGHRA, CDR2 YSYEKL. This CDR3 is built from 15 residues. CDR3 loop: CASSHTGPTNTEAFF. The CDR3 DNA reads TGCGCCAGCAGCCACACGGGACCGACGAACACTGAAGCTTTCTTT.

This sequence joins TRBV19 and TRBJ2-3, with 13 bases fitting TRBD2. The ends lost 6 bases at V and 2 bases at J; junction bases unmatched: 5. Germline V gene lookup returns CDR1 LNHDA and CDR2 SQIVND (reference sequence). This CDR3 contains 16 residues. This chain's CDR3 is CASRTSGGAFTDTQYF. For the CDR3, the DNA is TGTGCCAGTAGAACTAGCGGGGGGGCCTTCACAGATACGCAGTATTTT.